One and the same sample provided the 8 T cell receptor beta chains below, sequenced in a study of cytomegalovirus exposure and HLA in healthy donors. PCR was performed using 60 Vbeta and 13 Jbeta primers. TCRdb keeps only in-frame clones here, not all; method: immunoSEQ multiplex PCR. The sample has approximately 150,000 clones; roughly 83% are singletons. Sequenced input: PBMCs. These receptor sequences come from a human donor in good health.

The genes are TRBV6-6 and TRBJ2-2; 10 bases are a match to TRBD1. Germline trimming cut 6 bases from V and 13 bases from J; bases unmatched to any gene: 2. This CDR3 has 11 amino acids. Germline V gives CDR1 MNHNY, CDR2 SVGAGI (reference sequence). Here the CDR3 DNA reads TGTGCCAGCAGGGGGGACAGGGGGCTGTTTTTT. This sequence encodes CASRGDRGLFF.

The CDR3 DNA follows: TGCGCCAGCAGCGGACGGGGGACAGGGAACGGGGAGCTGTTTTTT. Amino acids: CASSGRGTGNGELFF. V gene TRBV4-1 combines with J gene TRBJ2-2; 9 bases are shared with TRBD1. The CDR3 spans 15 residues. Trimming took 5 bases from V and 7 from J; bases not matched to a gene: 8. CDR1 and CDR2 from the germline V gene are MGHRA and YSYEKL.

This clone has more than one count but fewer than ten. CDR3 nucleotide sequence: TGTGCCAGCAGTAACCGACAGGGTAGGGGAACTGAAGCTTTCTTT. Residues: CASSNRQGRGTEAFF. This chain links TRBV6-5 with TRBJ1-1; 7 positions agree with TRBD1. CDR1 is MNHEY, CDR2 SVGAGI, per germline. Unmatched junction bases numbered 11, after V lost 5 bases and J lost 5 bases. The CDR3 extends over 15 amino acids.

In its sample, this clone was seen a few times. This chain joins TRBV6-5 and TRBJ1-1; D remains unclear. Trimming shortened V by 0 bases and J by 0 bases, and 8 bases separated the two germline ends. The CDR3 totals 15 residues. Germline-derived CDR1 and CDR2 are MNHEY and SVGAGI. CDR3 protein: CASSYSRKLNTEAFF. CDR3 in DNA: TGTGCCAGCAGTTACTCGCGGAAATTGAACACTGAAGCTTTCTTT.

DNA for the CDR3: TGTGCCGTCGAAAGACAGGGGGCCGGCTATGGCTACACCTTC. Protein: CAVERQGAGYGYTF. The V call is TRBV14, the J call TRBJ1-2, with 10 bases fitting TRBD1. Germline V gene data show CDR1 as SGHDN and CDR2 as FVKESK. With 11 bases clipped from V and 4 bases from J, the junction kept 10 bases outside the gene matches. The length of the CDR3 is 14 residues.

V is TRBV27 and J is TRBJ1-1, with 9 nucleotides matching TRBD1. Losses at the gene ends were 5 bases for V and 3 bases for J; bases not matched to a gene: 4. There are 14 residues in the CDR3. Germline lookup yields CDR1 MNHEY and CDR2 SMNVEV (reference sequence). CDR3 in DNA: TGTGCCAGCAGTGTAACAGGGGGCTACACTGAAGCTTTCTTT. As protein: CASSVTGGYTEAFF.

The chain is built from TRBV4-2 and TRBJ2-4; 10 nucleotides align to TRBD1. CDR3 length: 19 residues. Per the germline V gene, CDR1 is LGHNA and CDR2 is YNFKEQ. Losses at the gene ends were 4 bases for V and 0 bases for J; bases not matched to a gene: 12. The CDR3 region is CASSPYVGTGELAKNIQYF. In nucleotides, the CDR3 is TGTGCCAGCAGCCCCTACGTCGGGACAGGGGAATTAGCCAAAAACATTCAGTACTTC.

V gene TRBV2 combines with J gene TRBJ2-2; 13 nucleotides align to TRBD2. This CDR3 is built from 15 residues. V shed 8 bases and J 8 bases; nucleotides not matched to a gene: 8. Per germline, CDR1 SNHLY and CDR2 FYNNEI. The chain's CDR3 is CASGRGLAGLGELFF. For the CDR3, the DNA is TGTGCCAGCGGGAGGGGACTAGCGGGATTGGGGGAGCTGTTTTTT.